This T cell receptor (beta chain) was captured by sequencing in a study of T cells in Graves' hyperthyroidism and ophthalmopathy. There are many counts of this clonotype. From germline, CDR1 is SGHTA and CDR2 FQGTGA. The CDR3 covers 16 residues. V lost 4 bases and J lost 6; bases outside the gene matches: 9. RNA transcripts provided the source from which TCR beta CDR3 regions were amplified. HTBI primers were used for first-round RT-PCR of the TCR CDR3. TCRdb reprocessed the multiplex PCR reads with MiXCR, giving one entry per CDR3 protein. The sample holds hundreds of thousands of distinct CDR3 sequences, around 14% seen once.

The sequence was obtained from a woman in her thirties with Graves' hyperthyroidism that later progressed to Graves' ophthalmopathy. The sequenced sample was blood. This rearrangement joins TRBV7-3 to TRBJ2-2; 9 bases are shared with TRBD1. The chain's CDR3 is CASSSFTGGAAGELFF. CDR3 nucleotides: TGTGCCAGCAGCTCCTTTACAGGGGGCGCGGCCGGGGAGCTGTTTTTT.